This TCR beta chain appears in the sequencing data of a study of response to subunit inactivated influenza vaccine (dated by TCRdb to the late 2010s). For the study in its entirety: To follow how T cells responded to a trivalent subunit inactivated influenza vaccine, the researchers relied on deep quantitative profiling of the T cell receptor repertoire. Study-wide findings and limitations: The authors suggested that each seasonal influenza vaccination may recruit only a limited number of new T cells.

Library preparation was by RT-PCR. This sample was sequenced with an Illumina HiSeq 2500. TCRdb applied fastp at Q25 and MiXCR to the public reads, then kept only in-frame beta chains. Rows are combined by CDR3 protein, so each entry shows the most common genes and DNA. Across this sample there are 500,000 or so distinct CDR3 sequences, with 16% seen only once. Of the sample, over 2.5% falls within the top ten clones. In its sample, this clonotype was seen a few times. The antigen it recognizes is unknown. Per-base qualities were not stored, and no clone one base away is much larger. The CDR3, cysteine through phenylalanine, is 15 amino acids long. Only the CDR3 part of the read is kept: 45 bases, read in frame from the first base. The germline V gene specifies SGHAT as CDR1 and FQNNGV as CDR2. Trimming takes 1 base from V and 10 bases from J, and the germline ends sit 14 bases apart.

The chain is made from TRBV11-2 and TRBJ1-6; a tentative D call is TRBD1 (6 bases match). The sample here was CD4+ T cells sorted from PBMCs, taken 23 months after vaccination. The receptor was derived from a man aged 50 to 69 who received an inactivated influenza vaccine. Donor details come from another sample of the same person, matched by shared clones. The CDR3 sequence is CASSLAGGTKSPLHF. The sequence in DNA is TGTGCCAGCAGCTTAGCCGGAGGGACAAAATCACCCCTCCACTTT.